The source of this T cell receptor beta chain is a study of T cells after yellow fever vaccination. Across the study: Fractions of limited cellularity were prepared by means of SMART-Seq v4 Ultra Low Input. The study's findings and limits: Faster peaking, at day 5 versus 15, marked a secondary response that was weaker. Clonotypes shared by both compartments, CD4 and CD8, made up a small share.

Concerning this clonotype itself: Its antigen is not identified.

TCR cDNA was made by 5'RACE template switching, adding a universal primer site and UMIs. MiXCR, run by TCRdb on the 5' RACE reads, gives a single entry per CDR3 protein. This repertoire shows 350,000 to 450,000 distinct CDR3 sequences, about 17% found once; its top ten account for 18%. This TCR was sampled from a man aged 18 to 30 who received the YFV17D yellow fever vaccine. Sequenced material: PBMCs, taken before the yellow fever booster vaccination.

CDR3 sequence: CATSRGRASDTQYF. The CDR3 bases are TGTGCCACCAGCAGAGGACGGGCTTCCGATACGCAGTATTTT. The chain employs TRBV15 and TRBJ2-3; D unresolved. Per germline, CDR1 LNHNV and CDR2 YYDKDF (reference sequence). V dropped 1 base and J dropped 6 bases, with 11 bases sitting between them. The CDR3 is made up of 14 amino acids.